The sequence of this T cell receptor beta chain was determined in a study of PD-1 blockade in classical Hodgkin lymphoma. The patients all showed relapse after autologous stem cell transplantation, while their brentuximab vedotin exposure varied. Purification of CD4+ T cells from thawed PBMCs was achieved by magnetic negative selection. Trimming left V 3 bases short and J 5 bases short, with 13 bases between. The CDR3 extends over 14 amino acids. Germline CDR1 is SEHNR and CDR2 is FQNEAQ (reference sequence). Sequencing was performed with immunoSEQ multiplex PCR; in TCRdb, only in-frame clones are kept and a portion is missing. The sample holds around 25,000 clones, over 80% seen once.

The chain recombines TRBV7-9 with TRBJ1-2; D is unclear. The specimen comprised CD4+ T cells from blood, sampled at baseline. This TCR was recovered from a human donor with classical Hodgkin lymphoma. The CDR3 DNA reads as TGTGCCAGCAGCTTCGGTCATTTAGGGTATGGCTACACCTTC. Protein sequence: CASSFGHLGYGYTF. Using reference TRBV7-9 and TRBJ1-2 for the parts outside the CDR3, the full variable domain is DTGVSQNPRHKITKRGQNVTFRCDPISEHNRLYWYRQTLGQGPEFLTYFQNEAQLEKSRLLSDRFSAERPKGSFSTLEIQRTEQGDSAMYLCASSFGHLGYGYTFGSGTRLTVV.